Listed below are T cell receptor beta chains from one sample, sequenced in a study of cytomegalovirus exposure and HLA in healthy donors. The data were produced by immunoSEQ multiplex PCR, yet TCRdb's version contains in-frame clones alone and is incomplete. The sample carries fewer than 200,000 clones, about 75% recorded once. Material: PBMCs. The receptors originated from a man aged 18 to 30 in good health and CMV-seronegative. Both conserved end residues are part of each CDR3. The D gene is left open where the match is weak. Not all rows give a size; the values are once, few, many and, for expanded clones, a class.

V,length,D,J,size,DNA,CDR3
TRBV9,14,.,TRBJ2-3,.,TGTGCCAGTAACCAGGGGCCGAGCACAGATACGCAGTATTTT,CASNQGPSTDTQYF
TRBV30,13,.,TRBJ1-3,.,TGTGCCTGGGACGGACTTTCTGGAAACACCATATATTTT,CAWDGLSGNTIYF
TRBV29-1,14,.,TRBJ2-1,.,TGCAGCGTTGAAACAGGGTTCTCCTACAATGAGCAGTTCTTC,CSVETGFSYNEQFF
TRBV5-6,16,.,TRBJ1-6,few,TGTGCCAGCAGCTTGGCAGGGCAGTCCTATAATTCACCCCTCCACTTT,CASSLAGQSYNSPLHF
TRBV5-4,14,TRBD2,TRBJ2-7,.,TGTGCCAGCAGTCGGACTAGCGGGAACCTAAGGCAGTACTTC,CASSRTSGNLRQYF
TRBV28,13,.,TRBJ2-1,.,TGTGCCAGCGGGGGCAGCTCCTACAATGAGCAGTTCTTC,CASGGSSYNEQFF
TRBV15,15,TRBD1,TRBJ1-3,.,TGTGCCACCCGCTTGGGACAGGGCGGAGGAAACACCATATATTTT,CATRLGQGGGNTIYF
TRBV6-5,16,.,TRBJ2-7,.,TGTGCCAGCAGTTACTCGGCTGTAGGCACAGCCTACGAGCAGTACTTC,CASSYSAVGTAYEQYF
TRBV7-9,13,.,TRBJ2-5,.,TGTGCCAGCAGCTACCGTGCGTTAGAGACCCAGTACTTC,CASSYRALETQYF
TRBV6-1,13,TRBD2,TRBJ2-7,few,TGTGCCAGCGATTGGGGGGGGGACTACGAGCAGTACTTC,CASDWGGDYEQYF
TRBV9,16,.,TRBJ2-7,.,TGTGCCAGCAGCGCAACCCTCGGGGGACCCTACTACGAGCAGTACTTC,CASSATLGGPYYEQYF
TRBV9,18,TRBD1,TRBJ1-2,few,TGTGCCAGCAGCGCGGTGACCGGGACAGGGGGCGGGAGCTATGGCTACACCTTC,CASSAVTGTGGGSYGYTF
TRBV7-8,13,TRBD1,TRBJ2-1,.,TGTGCCAGCTCCTTTGGGGACAGCATTTGGCAGTTCTTC,CASSFGDSIWQFF
TRBV6-6,16,.,TRBJ2-7,.,TGTGCCAGCAGCCCCCCACCGGGAAACCCGGGCTGGGAGCAGTACTTC,CASSPPPGNPGWEQYF
TRBV28,15,TRBD1,TRBJ2-4,.,TGTGCCAGCAGTTTAACCGGGACAGGGGTAGACATTCAGTACTTC,CASSLTGTGVDIQYF
TRBV27,18,TRBD1,TRBJ2-6,once,TGTGCCAGCAGTTTAAAGGGGACAGGGGGTCTGGGGGCCAACGTCCTGACTTTC,CASSLKGTGGLGANVLTF
TRBV6-5,15,TRBD1,TRBJ1-5,.,TGTGCCAGCAGTGCTGAGACAGGGATGAATCAGCCCCAGCATTTT,CASSAETGMNQPQHF
TRBV4-1,15,.,TRBJ1-1,.,TGCGCCAGCAGCCGAGATTGGGAGGCAAACACTGAAGCTTTCTTT,CASSRDWEANTEAFF
TRBV15,14,.,TRBJ2-5,few,TGTGCCACCAGCAGAGATGCAGGCCCAGCGGTGGGGTACTTC,CATSRDAGPAVGYF
TRBV7-9,15,.,TRBJ2-1,.,TGTGCCAGCAGCATTGGACAGAGCTCCTACAATGAGCAGTTCTTC,CASSIGQSSYNEQFF
TRBV2,15,TRBD1,TRBJ1-2,.,TGTGCCAGCAGTGTTATTCAGACAGGGGGAGATGGCTACACCTTC,CASSVIQTGGDGYTF
TRBV18,16,.,TRBJ2-5,.,TGTGCCAGCTCACCACCGGGACTTCAAGAGGGAGAGACCCAGTACTTC,CASSPPGLQEGETQYF
TRBV19,13,TRBD1,TRBJ2-7,few,TGTGCCAGTAGGGGACAGGGTGTCTACGAGCAGTACTTC,CASRGQGVYEQYF
TRBV7-8,13,.,TRBJ1-2,.,TGTGCCAGCAGCTTCCCGGGACAAGGAGGCTACACCTTC,CASSFPGQGGYTF
TRBV7-2,15,TRBD2,TRBJ2-7,.,TGTGCCAGCAGCCAATCTAGCGGGAGTCCATACGAGCAGTACTTC,CASSQSSGSPYEQYF
TRBV6-6,13,TRBD1,TRBJ2-3,.,TGTGCCAGCAGTCGACAGGGGACGGATACGCAGTATTTT,CASSRQGTDTQYF
TRBV6-5,14,TRBD2,TRBJ2-3,.,TGTGCCAGCGCCCTAGCGGGAGTTACAGATACGCAGTATTTT,CASALAGVTDTQYF
TRBV4-1,15,.,TRBJ2-1,.,TGCGCCAGCAGCCTTGATCGGAGCTCCTACAATGAGCAGTTCTTC,CASSLDRSSYNEQFF
TRBV29-1,15,TRBD1,TRBJ2-2,.,TGCAGCGTTGAAAGGCGCGACAGGGCCACCGGGGAGCTGTTTTTT,CSVERRDRATGELFF
TRBV18,17,TRBD1,TRBJ2-1,.,TGTGCCAGCTCACCTTATACCACAGGGGGTTCCTACAATGAGCAGTTCTTC,CASSPYTTGGSYNEQFF
TRBV7-9,13,TRBD2,TRBJ2-5,.,TGTGCCAGCAGTACTAGCGGCCAAGAGACCCAGTACTTC,CASSTSGQETQYF
TRBV6-6,13,TRBD1,TRBJ1-3,.,TGTGCCAGCAGGGAACAGGGGGGAAACACCATATATTTT,CASREQGGNTIYF
TRBV6-1,13,.,TRBJ2-3,.,TGTGCCACCATAAGCGGTCAGGCAGATACGCAGTATTTT,CATISGQADTQYF
TRBV5-1,19,TRBD2,TRBJ2-1,.,TGCGCCAGCAGCCTATCGGGACTAGCGGCCGTCCGGGGTAGCAATGAGCAGTTCTTC,CASSLSGLAAVRGSNEQFF
TRBV6-5,15,TRBD1,TRBJ2-3,.,TGTGCCAGCAGTTACTCGACAGGGTTCACAGATACGCAGTATTTT,CASSYSTGFTDTQYF
TRBV7-8,16,.,TRBJ1-1,.,TGTGCCAGCAGCTTATATTGGGCCCTCGGGAGCACTGAAGCTTTCTTT,CASSLYWALGSTEAFF
TRBV5-1,17,.,TRBJ2-1,.,TGCGCCAGCAGCCCCCCCCCAGGAAGGGGCTCCTACAATGAGCAGTTCTTC,CASSPPPGRGSYNEQFF
TRBV4-3,11,.,TRBJ2-1,.,TGCGCCAGCAGCCAAGTCTATGAGCAGTTCTTC,CASSQVYEQFF
TRBV18,15,TRBD1,TRBJ1-5,.,TGTGCCAGCTCACCGGGGACAGGTCTCAATCAGCCCCAGCATTTT,CASSPGTGLNQPQHF
TRBV4-3,16,TRBD1,TRBJ2-7,.,TGCGCCAGCAGCCGCACAGACAGGGTAGCTGAAAACGAGCAGTACTTC,CASSRTDRVAENEQYF
TRBV10-3,16,TRBD2,TRBJ2-7,.,TGTGCCATCAGTGATCGCGGCGGGAGTGGCTCCTACGAGCAGTACTTC,CAISDRGGSGSYEQYF
TRBV28,15,.,TRBJ1-1,few,TGTGCCAGCAGTCCCACCCGATTACAGGTCTTTGAGGCTTTCTTT,CASSPTRLQVFEAFF
TRBV6-6,15,TRBD1,TRBJ2-5,.,TGTGCCAGCAGTCCGCCAGACAGGGTTTACGAGACCCAGTACTTC,CASSPPDRVYETQYF
TRBV10-1,13,TRBD1,TRBJ2-7,few,TGCGCCAGCAGTGTCGGGACAGGGTACGAGCAGTACTTC,CASSVGTGYEQYF
TRBV7-2,16,TRBD1,TRBJ1-1,once,TGTGCCAGCAGCTTAGATTCTGGGACAGGGAGCACTGAAGCTTTCTTT,CASSLDSGTGSTEAFF
TRBV19,11,.,TRBJ1-1,few,TGTGCCAGTAGTATAGTGGAGGTGGCTTTCTTT,CASSIVEVAFF
TRBV27,12,.,TRBJ2-7,.,TGTGCCAGCAGTCCTTCCCGGGGCGAGCAGTACTTC,CASSPSRGEQYF
TRBV7-2,14,.,TRBJ1-4,once,TGTGCCAGCAGCTTAGGAGGGGGACGTGAAAAACTGTTTTTT,CASSLGGGREKLFF
TRBV28,15,TRBD2,TRBJ2-1,.,TGTGCCAGCGGAGCGGGATCTAGCTCCTACAATGAGCAGTTCTTC,CASGAGSSSYNEQFF
TRBV10-3,13,.,TRBJ1-1,.,TGTGCCATCAGTGAACGCGGGGACACTGAAGCTTTCTTT,CAISERGDTEAFF
TRBV7-2,16,TRBD2,TRBJ2-3,.,TGTGCCAGCAGCTTAGGAGCGGGAGGACGCACAGATACGCAGTATTTT,CASSLGAGGRTDTQYF
TRBV2,14,TRBD2,TRBJ2-5,few,TGTGCCAGTACCGGGACTAGCGGCCCAGAGACCCAGTACTTC,CASTGTSGPETQYF
TRBV7-2,15,.,TRBJ2-7,few,TGTGCCAGCAGCTTAGTCGGGGGACCAGTCTACGAGCAGTACTTC,CASSLVGGPVYEQYF
TRBV9,12,.,TRBJ2-3,few,TGTGCCAGCTCCTACGGCACAGATACGCAGTATTTT,CASSYGTDTQYF
TRBV29-1,12,.,TRBJ1-3,.,TGCAGCGCACAGGGATCCGGAAACACCATATATTTT,CSAQGSGNTIYF
TRBV6-5,14,.,TRBJ1-6,.,TGTGCCAGCAGTTTAGATAAAACGGATTCACCCCTCCACTTT,CASSLDKTDSPLHF
TRBV4-3,16,TRBD2,TRBJ2-1,.,TGCGCCAGCAGCCAAACCCGACTAGCCCCCTACAATGAGCAGTTCTTC,CASSQTRLAPYNEQFF